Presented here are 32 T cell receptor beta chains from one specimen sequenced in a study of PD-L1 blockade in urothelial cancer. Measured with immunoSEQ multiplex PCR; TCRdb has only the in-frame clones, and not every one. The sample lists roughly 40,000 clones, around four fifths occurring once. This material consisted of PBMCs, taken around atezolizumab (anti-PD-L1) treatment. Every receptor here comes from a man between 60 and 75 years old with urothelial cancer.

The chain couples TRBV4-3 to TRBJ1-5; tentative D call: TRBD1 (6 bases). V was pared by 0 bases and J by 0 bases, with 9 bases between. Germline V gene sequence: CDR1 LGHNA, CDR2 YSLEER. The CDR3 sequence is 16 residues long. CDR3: CASSQDRQVSNQPQHF. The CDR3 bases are TGCGCCAGCAGCCAAGATCGACAGGTTAGCAATCAGCCCCAGCATTTT.

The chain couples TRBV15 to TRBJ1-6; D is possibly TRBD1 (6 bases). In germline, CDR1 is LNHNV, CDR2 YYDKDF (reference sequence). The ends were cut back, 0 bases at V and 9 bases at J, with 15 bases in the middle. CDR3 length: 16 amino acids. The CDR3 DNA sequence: TGTGCCACCAGCAGAGATATAGCAGGGGCTGGTTCACCCCTCCACTTT. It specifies CATSRDIAGAGSPLHF. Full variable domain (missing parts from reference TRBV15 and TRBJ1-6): DAMVIQNPRYQVTQFGKPVTLSCSQTLNHNVMYWYQQKSSQAPKLLFHYYDKDFNNEADTPDNFQSRRPNTSFCFLDIRSPGLGDTAMYLCATSRDIAGAGSPLHFGNGTRLTVT.

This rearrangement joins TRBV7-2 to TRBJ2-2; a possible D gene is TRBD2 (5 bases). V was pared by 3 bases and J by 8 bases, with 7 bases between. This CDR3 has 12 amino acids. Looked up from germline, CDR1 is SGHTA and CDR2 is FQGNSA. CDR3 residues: CASSLEAGELFF. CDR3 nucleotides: TGTGCCAGCAGCTTGGAGGCAGGGGAGCTGTTTTTT.

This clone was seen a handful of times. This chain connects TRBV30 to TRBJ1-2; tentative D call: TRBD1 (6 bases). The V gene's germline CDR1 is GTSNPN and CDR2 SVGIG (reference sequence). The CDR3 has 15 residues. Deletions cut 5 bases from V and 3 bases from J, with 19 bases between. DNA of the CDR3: TGTGCCTGGTCGTTTACAGGGATGAGGGACTATGGCTACACCTTC. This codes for CAWSFTGMRDYGYTF. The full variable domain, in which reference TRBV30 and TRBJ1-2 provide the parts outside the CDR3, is SQTIHQWPATLVQPVGSPLSLECTVEGTSNPNLYWYRQAAGRGLQLLFYSVGIGQISSEVPQNLSASRPQDRQFILSSKKLLLSDSGFYLCAWSFTGMRDYGYTFGSGTRLTVV.

This CDR3 reads CASSPRTGGAQAFAFF. The CDR3 nucleotides are TGTGCCAGCAGCCCAAGGACAGGGGGCGCTCAGGCTTTTGCTTTCTTT. This chain links TRBV9 with TRBJ1-1, with TRBD1 matching over 11 bases. This CDR3 spans 16 amino acids. Germline V gene data show CDR1 as SGDLS and CDR2 as YYNGEE. V shed 4 bases, J shed 11 bases, and the junction held 16 bases outside the gene matches.

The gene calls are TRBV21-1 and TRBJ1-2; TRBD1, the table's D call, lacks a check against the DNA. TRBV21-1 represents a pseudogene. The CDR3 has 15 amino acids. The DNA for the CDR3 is TGTGCCAGCAGCAAAGCGGGCCCTTGGATCGGTGGCTACACCTTC. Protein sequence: CASSKAGPWIGGYTF.

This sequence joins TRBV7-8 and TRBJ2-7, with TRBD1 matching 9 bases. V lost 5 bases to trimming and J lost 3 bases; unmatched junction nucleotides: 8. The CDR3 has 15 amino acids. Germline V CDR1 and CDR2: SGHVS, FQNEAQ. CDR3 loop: CASSLRDRADYEQYF. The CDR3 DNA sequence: TGTGCCAGCAGCCTGAGGGACAGGGCGGACTACGAGCAGTACTTC.

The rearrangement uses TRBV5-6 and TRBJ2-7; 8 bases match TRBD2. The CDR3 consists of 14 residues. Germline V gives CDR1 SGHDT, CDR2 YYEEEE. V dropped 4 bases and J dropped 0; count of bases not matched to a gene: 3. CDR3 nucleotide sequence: TGTGCCAGCAGCCCCGGGGGGGGCTCCTACGAGCAGTACTTC. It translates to CASSPGGGSYEQYF.

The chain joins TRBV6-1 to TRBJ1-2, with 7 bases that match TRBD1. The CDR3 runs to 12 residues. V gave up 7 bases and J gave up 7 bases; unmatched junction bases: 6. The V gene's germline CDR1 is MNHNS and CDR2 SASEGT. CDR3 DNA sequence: TGTGCCAGCACTCCGACAGGGTTTGGCTACACCTTC. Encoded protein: CASTPTGFGYTF.

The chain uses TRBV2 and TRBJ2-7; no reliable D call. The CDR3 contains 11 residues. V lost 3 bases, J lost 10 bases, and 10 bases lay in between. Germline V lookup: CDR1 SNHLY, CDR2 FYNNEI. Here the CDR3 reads CASSDSGQQYF. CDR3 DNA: TGTGCCAGCAGTGATTCCGGTCAACAGTACTTC.

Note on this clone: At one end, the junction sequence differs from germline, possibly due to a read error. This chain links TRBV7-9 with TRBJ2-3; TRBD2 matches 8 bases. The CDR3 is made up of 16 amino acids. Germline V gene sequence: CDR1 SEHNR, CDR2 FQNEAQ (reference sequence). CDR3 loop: CASSQGASGSTDTQYF. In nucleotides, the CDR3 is TGCGCCAGCAGCCAAGGGGCTAGCGGGAGCACAGATACGCAGTATTTT.

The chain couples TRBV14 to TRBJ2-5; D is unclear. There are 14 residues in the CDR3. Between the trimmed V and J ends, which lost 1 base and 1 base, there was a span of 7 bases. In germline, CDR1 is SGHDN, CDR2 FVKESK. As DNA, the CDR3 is TGTGCCAGCAGCCAAGGCGGAAGCCAAGAGACCCAGTACTTC. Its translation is CASSQGGSQETQYF.

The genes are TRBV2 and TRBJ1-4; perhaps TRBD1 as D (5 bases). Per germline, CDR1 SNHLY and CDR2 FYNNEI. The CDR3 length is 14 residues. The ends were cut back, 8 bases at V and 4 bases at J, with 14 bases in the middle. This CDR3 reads CASGGTGNNEKLFF. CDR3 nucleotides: TGTGCCAGCGGTGGGACGGGAAATAATGAAAAACTGTTTTTT.

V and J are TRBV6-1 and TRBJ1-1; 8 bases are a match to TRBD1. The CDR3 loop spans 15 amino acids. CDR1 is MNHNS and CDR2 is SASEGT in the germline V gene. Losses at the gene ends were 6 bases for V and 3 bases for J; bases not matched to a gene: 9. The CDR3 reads CASSSRQGRDTEAFF. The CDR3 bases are TGTGCCAGCAGCTCCAGACAGGGGCGGGACACTGAAGCTTTCTTT.

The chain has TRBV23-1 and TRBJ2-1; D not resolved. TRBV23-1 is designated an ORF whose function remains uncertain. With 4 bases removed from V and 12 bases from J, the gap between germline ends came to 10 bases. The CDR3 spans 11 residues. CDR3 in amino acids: CASSPQDRQFF. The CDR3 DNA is TGCGCCAGCAGTCCCCAGGATCGGCAGTTCTTC.

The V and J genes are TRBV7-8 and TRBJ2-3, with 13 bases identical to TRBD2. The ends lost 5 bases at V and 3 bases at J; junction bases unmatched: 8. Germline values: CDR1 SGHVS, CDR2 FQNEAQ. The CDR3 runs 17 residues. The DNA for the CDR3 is TGTGCCAGCAGCCCGGGGACTAGCGGGGCGTGGACAGATACGCAGTATTTT. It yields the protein CASSPGTSGAWTDTQYF.

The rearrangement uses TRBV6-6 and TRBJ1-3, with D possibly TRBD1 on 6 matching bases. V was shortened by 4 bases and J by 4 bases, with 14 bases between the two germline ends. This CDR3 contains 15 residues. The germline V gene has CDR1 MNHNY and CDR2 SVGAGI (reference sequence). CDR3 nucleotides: TGTGCCAGCAGTTGGGGGGGCGCGGGGGGAAACACCATATATTTT. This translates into CASSWGGAGGNTIYF.

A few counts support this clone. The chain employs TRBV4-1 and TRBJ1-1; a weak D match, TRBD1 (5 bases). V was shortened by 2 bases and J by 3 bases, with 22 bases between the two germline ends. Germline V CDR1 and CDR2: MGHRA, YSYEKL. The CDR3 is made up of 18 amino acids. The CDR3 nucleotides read TGCGCCAGCAGCCAACCTTCAAGGAGGGGCCCCGGGGACACTGAAGCTTTCTTT. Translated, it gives CASSQPSRRGPGDTEAFF.

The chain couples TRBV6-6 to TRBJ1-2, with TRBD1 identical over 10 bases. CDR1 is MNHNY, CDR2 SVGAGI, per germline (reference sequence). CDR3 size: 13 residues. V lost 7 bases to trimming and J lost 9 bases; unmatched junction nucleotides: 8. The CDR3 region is CASTGDRGVSYTF. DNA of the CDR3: TGTGCCAGCACCGGGGACAGGGGTGTTAGCTACACCTTC.

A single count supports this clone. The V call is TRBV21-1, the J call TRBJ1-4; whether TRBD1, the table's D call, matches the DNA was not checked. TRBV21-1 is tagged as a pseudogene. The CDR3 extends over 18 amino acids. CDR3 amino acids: CASSKAPTGKPFNEKLFF. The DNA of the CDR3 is TGTGCCAGCAGCAAAGCCCCGACAGGAAAACCATTCAACGAAAAACTGTTTTTT.

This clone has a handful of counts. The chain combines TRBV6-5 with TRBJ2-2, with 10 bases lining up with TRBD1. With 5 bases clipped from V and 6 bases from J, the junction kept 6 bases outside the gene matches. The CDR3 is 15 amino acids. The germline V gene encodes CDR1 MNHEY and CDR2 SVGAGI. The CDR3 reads CASSSDRGRAGELFF. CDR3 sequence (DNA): TGTGCCAGCAGTAGCGACAGGGGGCGTGCCGGGGAGCTGTTTTTT.

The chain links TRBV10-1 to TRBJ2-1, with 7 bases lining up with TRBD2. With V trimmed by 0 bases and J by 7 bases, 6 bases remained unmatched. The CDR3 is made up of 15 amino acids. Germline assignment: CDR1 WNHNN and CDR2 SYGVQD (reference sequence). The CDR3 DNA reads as TGCGCCAGCAGTGAGTCGTCTTTAGCGGGTAATGAGCAGTTCTTC. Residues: CASSESSLAGNEQFF.

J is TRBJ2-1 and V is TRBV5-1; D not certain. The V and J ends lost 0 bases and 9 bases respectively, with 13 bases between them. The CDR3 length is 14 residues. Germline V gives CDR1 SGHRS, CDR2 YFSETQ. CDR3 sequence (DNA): TGCGCCAGCAGCTTGGTAAGAGAAGATGGTGAGCAGTTCTTC. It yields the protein CASSLVREDGEQFF.

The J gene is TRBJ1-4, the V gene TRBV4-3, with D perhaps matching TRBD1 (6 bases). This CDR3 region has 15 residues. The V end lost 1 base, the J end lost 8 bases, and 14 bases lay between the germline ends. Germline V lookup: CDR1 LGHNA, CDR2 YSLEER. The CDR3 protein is CASSQARGAGEKLFF. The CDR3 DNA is TGCGCCAGCAGCCAAGCCAGGGGCGCCGGCGAAAAACTGTTTTTT.

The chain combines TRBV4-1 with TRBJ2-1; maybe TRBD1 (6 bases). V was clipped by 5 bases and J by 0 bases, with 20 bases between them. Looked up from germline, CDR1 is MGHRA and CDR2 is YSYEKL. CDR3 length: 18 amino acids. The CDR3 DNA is TGCGCCAGCAGCGCTACAGGGATCGAAAGCAGCTCCTACAATGAGCAGTTCTTC. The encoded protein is CASSATGIESSSYNEQFF.

The CDR3 loop reads CATSRDTRIQETQYF. The DNA of the CDR3 is TGTGCCACCAGCAGAGATACGAGAATCCAAGAGACCCAGTACTTC. The V gene is TRBV15, the J gene TRBJ2-5; D gene uncertain. V was shortened by 0 bases and J by 1 base, with 9 bases between the two germline ends. Germline CDR1 and CDR2: LNHNV and YYDKDF (reference sequence). This CDR3 has 15 amino acids. The variable domain in full, completed from reference TRBV15 and TRBJ2-5, reads DAMVIQNPRYQVTQFGKPVTLSCSQTLNHNVMYWYQQKSSQAPKLLFHYYDKDFNNEADTPDNFQSRRPNTSFCFLDIRSPGLGDTAMYLCATSRDTRIQETQYFGPGTRLLVL.

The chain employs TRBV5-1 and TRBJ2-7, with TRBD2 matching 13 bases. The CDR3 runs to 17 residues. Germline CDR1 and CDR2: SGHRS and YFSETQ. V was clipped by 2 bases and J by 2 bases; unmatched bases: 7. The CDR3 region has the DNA TGCGCCAGCAGCTTTCAACCAGGGACTAGCGGGACCTACGAGCAGTACTTC. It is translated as CASSFQPGTSGTYEQYF. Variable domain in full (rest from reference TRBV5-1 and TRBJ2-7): KAGVTQTPRYLIKTRGQQVTLSCSPISGHRSVSWYQQTPGQGLQFLFEYFSETQRNKGNFPGRFSGRQFSNSRSEMNVSTLELGDSALYLCASSFQPGTSGTYEQYFGPGTRLTVT.

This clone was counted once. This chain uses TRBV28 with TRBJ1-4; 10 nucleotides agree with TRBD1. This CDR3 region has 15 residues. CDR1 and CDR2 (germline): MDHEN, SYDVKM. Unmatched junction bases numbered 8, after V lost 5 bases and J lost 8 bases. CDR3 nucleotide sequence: TGTGCCAGCAGTACCGACAGGGGGCAAGGGGAAAAACTGTTTTTT. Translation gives CASSTDRGQGEKLFF.

CDR3 amino acids: CASSVAGTGGNYGYTF. Here the CDR3 DNA reads TGTGCCAGTAGTGTCGCCGGGACAGGAGGTAACTATGGCTACACCTTC. The genes are TRBV19 and TRBJ1-2, with TRBD1 identical over 8 bases. Germline V gene lookup returns CDR1 LNHDA and CDR2 SQIVND (reference sequence). V lost 5 bases, J lost 1 base, and 9 bases stayed unmatched. There are 16 residues in the CDR3. Variable domain in full (rest from reference TRBV19 and TRBJ1-2): DGGITQSPKYLFRKEGQNVTLSCEQNLNHDAMYWYRQDPGQGLRLIYYSQIVNDFQKGDIAEGYSVSREKKESFPLTVTSAQKNPTAFYLCASSVAGTGGNYGYTFGSGTRLTVV.

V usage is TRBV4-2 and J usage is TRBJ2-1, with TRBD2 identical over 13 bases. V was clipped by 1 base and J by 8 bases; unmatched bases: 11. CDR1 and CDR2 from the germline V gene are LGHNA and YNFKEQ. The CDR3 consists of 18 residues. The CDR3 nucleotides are TGTGCCAGCAGCCAAGGAATGGGAGGACTAGCGGGAGAGGATGAGCAGTTCTTC. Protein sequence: CASSQGMGGLAGEDEQFF.

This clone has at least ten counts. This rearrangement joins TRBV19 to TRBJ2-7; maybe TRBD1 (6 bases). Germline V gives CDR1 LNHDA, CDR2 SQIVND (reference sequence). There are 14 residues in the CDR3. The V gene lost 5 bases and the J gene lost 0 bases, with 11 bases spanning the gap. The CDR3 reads CASSQGGSSYEQYF. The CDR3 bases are TGTGCCAGTAGTCAAGGGGGTTCCTCCTACGAGCAGTACTTC.

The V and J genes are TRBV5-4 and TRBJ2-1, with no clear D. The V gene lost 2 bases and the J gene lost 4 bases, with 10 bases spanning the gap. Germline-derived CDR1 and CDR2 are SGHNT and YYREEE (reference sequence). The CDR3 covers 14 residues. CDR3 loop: CASSFHPGYNEQFF. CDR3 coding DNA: TGTGCCAGCAGCTTTCATCCGGGTTACAATGAGCAGTTCTTC.